This TCR beta chain was sequenced in a study of radiotherapy plus CTLA-4 blockade in lung cancer. The trim removed 3 bases at V and 2 bases at J, leaving 7 bases unmatched. Germline V gene data show CDR1 as LGHNA and CDR2 as YSLEER. The CDR3 spans 16 residues. Those with chemo-refractory metastatic non-small-cell lung cancer were treated with focal radiation combined with CTLA-4 blockade using ipilimumab. This clone was detected only a few times. Its target is unknown. Study-wide results and limits: Researchers report tumor-derived TCR clones expanding in blood after radiotherapy plus ipilimumab.

Clones were read by immunoSEQ multiplex PCR, and TCRdb kept only the in-frame ones, dropping some. The top ten clones hold approximately 4.5% of a sample with tens of thousands of clones, roughly three quarters of them seen once. This chain links TRBV4-3 with TRBJ2-7; 10 nucleotides align to TRBD1. Material: peripheral blood, obtained from a patient treated with radiotherapy plus ipilimumab. The receptor was derived from a human donor with non-small cell lung cancer whose response to radiotherapy plus ipilimumab could not be evaluated. The CDR3, as DNA: TGCGCCAGCAGCCACTCCGGGACAGGGGAGGCCTACGAGCAGTACTTC. It is translated as CASSHSGTGEAYEQYF.